This T cell receptor (beta chain) was observed in a study of identical twins. This CDR3 comprises 15 residues. The junction had 2 bases not matched to a gene; V was cut back by 3 bases and J by 2 bases. The germline V gene has CDR1 LNHNV and CDR2 YYDKDF (reference sequence). This clonotype was detected only a few times. Its antigen is unidentified. Findings and limits, study-wide: Reduced insertions were recorded for abundant cord blood beta clonotypes, with no such pattern in memory repertoires.

TCRdb used MiXCR to reprocess the 5' RACE reads, holding one entry per CDR3 protein. The table shows roughly 500,000 distinct CDR3 sequences, with 20% to 25% occurring only once. The data also belong to a second study, concerning T cells expressing NK-cell markers. From that second work: The study found dominant NKG2C+ clonotypes at about 1.0-7.5% of CD8+ T cells in about six donors. The leading position in the CD3+CD56-NKG2C+ fraction of four donors also went to these clonotypes.

This receptor was identified in a young woman in good health. The chain employs TRBV15 and TRBJ1-2; 11 bases are shared with TRBD1. What was sequenced was CD4+ T cells sorted from blood. In DNA form, the CDR3 reads TGTGCCACCAGCAGCAGGACAGGGGGCAACTATGGCTACACCTTC. It yields the protein CATSSRTGGNYGYTF.